Sequencing of this T cell receptor (beta chain) was carried out in a study of regulatory T cells in long-lasting Graves disease. Regarding the study as a whole: Favored gene segments in persistent disease were TRBV28, TRBJ1-2 and TRBJ2-5.

The CDR3 is 17 amino acids. Trimming at V came to 5 bases and at J to 0 bases, leaving 7 bases not matched to a gene. Germline V gives CDR1 LNHDA, CDR2 SQIVND (reference sequence). Stated time point: newly diagnosed GD, antithyroid drugs for less than 3 months. RNA extracted from PBMCs served as the sequencing template. According to the study, TCR beta libraries were built with iRepertoire HTBI primers and CDR3-region Arm-PCR. MiXCR was run by TCRdb on the multiplex PCR reads, yielding one entry per CDR3 protein. The sample lists some 250,000 distinct CDR3 sequences, about 16% seen once, with around 21% in the top ten. This clonotype was picked up many times. Its antigen remains unknown.

This TCR derives from a female donor with Graves disease. The J gene is TRBJ2-6, the V gene TRBV19; 7 positions match TRBD2. Sequencing used peripheral blood mononuclear cells (PBMCs), obtained at new diagnosis, from a patient treated with antithyroid drugs. In DNA form, the CDR3 reads TGTGCCAGTAGTTCCCTATGGGGGGGCTCTGGGGCCAACGTCCTGACTTTC. It translates to CASSSLWGGSGANVLTF.